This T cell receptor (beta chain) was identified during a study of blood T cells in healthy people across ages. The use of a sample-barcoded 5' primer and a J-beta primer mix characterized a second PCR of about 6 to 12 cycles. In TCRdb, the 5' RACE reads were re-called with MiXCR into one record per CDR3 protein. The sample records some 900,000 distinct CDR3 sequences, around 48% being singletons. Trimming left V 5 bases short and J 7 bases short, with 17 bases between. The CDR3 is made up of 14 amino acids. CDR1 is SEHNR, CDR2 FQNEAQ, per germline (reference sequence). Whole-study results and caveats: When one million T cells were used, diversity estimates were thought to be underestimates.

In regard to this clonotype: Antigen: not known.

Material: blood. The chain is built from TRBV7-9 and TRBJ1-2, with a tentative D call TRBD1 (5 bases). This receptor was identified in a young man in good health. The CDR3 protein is CASSPEMQRGGYTF. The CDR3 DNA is TGTGCCAGCAGCCCCGAAATGCAAAGGGGTGGCTACACCTTC. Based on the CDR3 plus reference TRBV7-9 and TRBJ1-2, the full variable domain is DTGVSQNPRHKITKRGQNVTFRCDPISEHNRLYWYRQTLGQGPEFLTYFQNEAQLEKSRLLSDRFSAERPKGSFSTLEIQRTEQGDSAMYLCASSPEMQRGGYTFGSGTRLTVV.